The clone carrying this T cell receptor (beta chain) was seen at least ten times. MiXCR re-clonotyped the PCR reads for TCRdb. The sample records fewer than 20,000 clones, around a sixth being singletons. The data stem from a study of metastatic and nonmetastatic thyroid tumors. Thyroid surgery was preceded by no treatment in any patient. Trimming took 1 base from V and 6 from J, leaving 10 bases between them. CDR1 LGHNA and CDR2 YNFKEQ come from the germline V gene. The CDR3 has 14 residues. V and J are TRBV4-2 and TRBJ2-1, with D uncertain. Sequenced: blood. This sequence originates from a female donor with papillary thyroid cancer or a benign thyroid nodule (not recorded which). Some clones in this sample may be carry-over from other donors' samples. CDR3 sequence: CASSQGARSNEQFF. The CDR3 DNA reads as TGTGCCAGCAGCCAAGGTGCTAGAAGCAATGAGCAGTTCTTC.